A selection of T cell receptor beta chains follows, all from one sample in a study of response to subunit inactivated influenza vaccine. Each CDR3 protein is one row after TCRdb ran MiXCR on the RT-PCR reads. The sample has 280,000 or so distinct CDR3 sequences, just over 20% seen once; the top ten hold about a tenth. The sample consisted of PBMCs from blood, taken approximately 20 months after vaccination. All receptors derive from a man aged 45-69 years who received an inactivated influenza vaccine. The CDR3 runs from the conserved cysteine through the conserved F or W. The D gene is left open where the match is weak. The size of a clone is reported for some rows only, either as once, few or many, or as a class for expanded clones.

CDR3 DNA,CDR3 protein,D gene,V gene,J gene,clone size,CDR3 length
TGTGCCAGCAGCTTAGAGGCTAGGTTCAGTGAGCAGTTCTTC,CASSLEARFSEQFF,-,TRBV7-8,TRBJ2-1,few,14
TGCAGTGCAAGGGGTGGCAGGGCCAATTCACCCCTCCACTTT,CSARGGRANSPLHF,-,TRBV20-1,TRBJ1-6,-,14
TGTGCCATCAGTGAAGTGTCCGGCATTAAACTGTTTTTT,CAISEVSGIKLFF,-,TRBV10-3,TRBJ1-4,few,13
TGTGCCAGCAGCCCCCCTAGCGGGCCCAACACCGGGGAGCTGTTTTTT,CASSPPSGPNTGELFF,TRBD2,TRBV9,TRBJ2-2,-,16
TGCGCCAGCAGCCAAAGGACAGAGAATTCACCCCTCCACTTT,CASSQRTENSPLHF,-,TRBV4-1,TRBJ1-6,few,14
TGCGCCAGCAGTCCATTACCCGTGGGTCGACAGCCCCAGCATTTT,CASSPLPVGRQPQHF,-,TRBV4-3,TRBJ1-5,few,15
TGTGCCAGCAGCTTATATACTAGCGGGAGTCATGAGCAGTTCTTC,CASSLYTSGSHEQFF,TRBD2,TRBV11-2,TRBJ2-1,few,15
TGTGCCAGCAGGGGTGGGAGGAGTCGAGATACGCAGTATTTT,CASRGGRSRDTQYF,-,TRBV6-1,TRBJ2-3,-,14
TGTGCCAGCTCACCACCGGGGGGGGGAGTAGGAGCGCGCTCCTACAATGAGCAGTTCTTC,CASSPPGGGVGARSYNEQFF,TRBD2,TRBV18,TRBJ2-1,-,20
TGCAGTGCTAGAGAAGGTGAAGACTCATTAAATTCACCCCTCCACTTT,CSAREGEDSLNSPLHF,-,TRBV20-1,TRBJ1-6,-,16
TGCAGTGCCTACGCCTACGAGCAGTACTTC,CSAYAYEQYF,-,TRBV20-1,TRBJ2-7,-,10
TGCGCCAGCAGCCCCGTGGTCGGAGCCTACGAGCAGTACTTC,CASSPVVGAYEQYF,-,TRBV5-1,TRBJ2-7,-,14
TGTGCCAGCAACCCGACAGGGGCCCTCGCAGATACGCAGTATTTT,CASNPTGALADTQYF,TRBD1,TRBV6-1,TRBJ2-3,-,15
TGCGCCAGCAGAACGACGGGGGGTCTTTACAATGAGCAGTTCTTC,CASRTTGGLYNEQFF,TRBD2,TRBV5-1,TRBJ2-1,few,15
TGTGCCAGCAGTCCCCTGTCTAGCGGGTTCACCGGGGAGCTGTTTTTT,CASSPLSSGFTGELFF,TRBD2,TRBV28,TRBJ2-2,-,16
TGCAGTGCTAGAGAAGGGAACTCCTACGAGCAGTACTTC,CSAREGNSYEQYF,-,TRBV20-1,TRBJ2-7,few,13
TGTGCCAGCTCACCACCGGGACAGACCCTCCGGGTCTCTGGGGCCAACGTCCTGACTTTC,CASSPPGQTLRVSGANVLTF,TRBD1,TRBV18,TRBJ2-6,few,20
TGTGCCATCAACTCCGGGACGGGCTATGGCTACACCTTC,CAINSGTGYGYTF,-,TRBV10-3,TRBJ1-2,-,13
TGTGCCAGCAGCTTAGTTGGACAGGGTCGTGTTTCACTCCTCCACTTT,CASSLVGQGRVSLLHF,TRBD1,TRBV7-9,TRBJ1-6,few,16
TGCGCCAGCAGCTTGTTGCCGGACGGCTCTGGGGCCAACGTCCTGACTTTC,CASSLLPDGSGANVLTF,-,TRBV5-1,TRBJ2-6,-,17
TGCGCCAGCAGCCAAGAACGCGGGGCCTATGGCTACACCTTC,CASSQERGAYGYTF,-,TRBV4-1,TRBJ1-2,many,14
TGTGCCAGCAGCCAAGATAGGATAAACCCCTCTGGGGCCAACGTCCTGACTTTC,CASSQDRINPSGANVLTF,-,TRBV3-1,TRBJ2-6,few,18
TGTGCCTGGAGACCACAGGGGCGCTATGGCTACACCTTC,CAWRPQGRYGYTF,TRBD1,TRBV30,TRBJ1-2,many,13
TGCAGTGCCCAAAGACTAGCGGGAGTGACAGATACGCAGTATTTT,CSAQRLAGVTDTQYF,TRBD2,TRBV20-1,TRBJ2-3,-,15
TGTGCCAGCACTTATCAGGGCTACGAGCAGTACTTC,CASTYQGYEQYF,-,TRBV28,TRBJ2-7,few,12
TGCGCCAGCAGCAAGGACAGGGGGCTTGGCTACACCTTC,CASSKDRGLGYTF,TRBD1,TRBV5-1,TRBJ1-2,many,13
TGTGCCAGCAGCTTGAAAGTGACTGGTGGGTATGGCTACACCTTC,CASSLKVTGGYGYTF,-,TRBV5-5,TRBJ1-2,few,15
TGTGCCAGCAGTCCTGGGGGGGACTTCTACGAGCAGTACTTC,CASSPGGDFYEQYF,TRBD2,TRBV12-3/TRBV12-4,TRBJ2-7,few,14
TGTGCCACCACCAGGAGCGGGAGATCTAACAATGAGCAGTTCTTC,CATTRSGRSNNEQFF,TRBD2,TRBV15,TRBJ2-1,-,15
TGCAGCGTGGATAGACAGGGCACCGGCGAGCAGTACTTC,CSVDRQGTGEQYF,TRBD1,TRBV29-1,TRBJ2-7,few,13
TGTGCCAGCAGCTTCGGACCCGACAGGGAAAAACTGTTTTTT,CASSFGPDREKLFF,-,TRBV7-6,TRBJ1-4,-,14
TGTGCCAGCAGATTCCAAGAGACCCAGTACTTC,CASRFQETQYF,-,TRBV2,TRBJ2-5,-,11
TGTGCCAGCAGTTCCGGGACGGCTGGAAACACCATATATTTT,CASSSGTAGNTIYF,-,TRBV6-5,TRBJ1-3,-,14
TGCGCCAGCAGCCAGGGGACGGGGGTTAGAGAGACCCAGTACTTC,CASSQGTGVRETQYF,-,TRBV4-3,TRBJ2-5,-,15
TGTGCCAGCAGGGGGCTTGACTCGAACACTGAAGCTTTCTTT,CASRGLDSNTEAFF,-,TRBV2,TRBJ1-1,-,14
TGTGCCAGCAGGACAGGGAACACTGAAGCTTTCTTT,CASRTGNTEAFF,-,TRBV6-6,TRBJ1-1,many,12
TGTGCCAGCAGCCCAATTAAAACAGGGGAAGCTTTCTTT,CASSPIKTGEAFF,-,TRBV7-9,TRBJ1-1,many,13
TGCAGCGGAGGGCGGAACACTGAAGCTTTCTTT,CSGGRNTEAFF,-,TRBV29-1,TRBJ1-1,few,11
TGTGCCAGCAGTGAAGACGTCGGGGGCGACGAGCAGTACTTC,CASSEDVGGDEQYF,-,TRBV6-1,TRBJ2-7,-,14
TGTGCCAGCGGACTGCCCTCTGGAAACACCATATATTTT,CASGLPSGNTIYF,-,TRBV2,TRBJ1-3,many,13
TGTGCCAGCAGTTACCCCGCCGGGGAGGACACTGAAGCTTTCTTT,CASSYPAGEDTEAFF,-,TRBV6-2/TRBV6-3,TRBJ1-1,-,15
TGTGCCAGCAGTTGGATACGGGACAGGGGCTACAATGAGCAGTTCTTC,CASSWIRDRGYNEQFF,TRBD1,TRBV28,TRBJ2-1,-,16